The subject of this entry is one T cell receptor beta chain. Its antigen has not been determined. Per-base quality was not reported, and no clone a single base away is much larger than it. Looking up the germline V gene (reference sequence) yields CDR1 SEHNR and CDR2 FQNEAQ. The CDR3 spans 15 residues, from the cysteine through the phenylalanine. Only the CDR3 region is kept as DNA, spanning 45 bases read in frame from base 1. Relative to germline, V is missing 5 bases and J is missing 5 bases, with 8 bases of the junction outside any gene match. This sample stems from a study of shared clonotypes between healthy human individuals (dated by TCRdb to 2018 to 2020). Context from the whole study: The cohort comprised a couple of women and a few men aged 18 to 49 years. For each donor, CD4 naive and CD4 memory were each given three plates, CD8 naive was given two plates, and CD8 memory was given one plate. Blood TCR repertoires of a handful of healthy adults were deeply sequenced to estimate repertoire size and the extent of clonotype sharing between individuals. To increase sequencing depth and limit assay-specific biases, different laboratories used diverse techniques to prepare libraries and sequence TCR repertoires. Per donor, leukapheresis produced somewhere between about 0.94 and 9 billion PBMCs. Summary of the overall study and its limitations: Even with the large sequencing depth, rarefaction of the sorted-subset datasets indicated that sequencing was incomplete. Clonotypes shared by all four sorted-subset donors showed higher generation probabilities than non-shared clonotypes. Pairwise subsampling indicated that sequencing depth was expected to affect the degree of clonotype sharing among donors. Sampling was restricted to blood, and TCR repertoires in tissue are likely to differ from TCR repertoires in blood. Across a few donors, approximately 5% of naive CD4, roughly 3.8% of naive CD8, approximately 2.5% of memory CD4, and around 0.4% of memory CD8 clonotypes were shared. Estimated clonotype richness was generally larger for naive than for memory subsets. The small number of donors limited the genetic and exposure-history diversity represented.

Donors were healthy HIV-negative adults with no recently reported acute infections or vaccinations. Every donor was a Caucasian adult residing in Nashville, Tennessee, USA. CD4+ T cells were enriched through magnetic negative selection, after which naive cells were positively selected on CD45RA and the remaining negative fraction served as the memory subset. After blood collection by leukapheresis, PBMCs were isolated using Ficoll-Histopaque density gradient centrifugation and then cryopreserved in the vapor phase of liquid nitrogen. Analytical flow cytometry was used to check the purity and quantity of each magnetically sorted T cell population. Genomic DNA was isolated from every sorted fraction and measured by UV absorbance on a Nanodrop 2000c. Using the deep immunoSEQ assay, multiplex PCR amplified TCR CDR3 regions from genomic DNA. Extracted genomic DNA from each cell subset was distributed evenly across all wells of several immunoSEQ 96-well plates, and each plate was treated as a replicate. Each replicate PCR for sorted subsets received about 0.2 ug genomic DNA, equal to about 30,000 T cell genomes. The purified libraries were quantified using a Qubit 3.0 fluorometer, sized with a Bioanalyzer 2100, and then quantified again using the KAPA Library Quantification kit. A separate single-read 150-cycle Illumina NextSeq 550 flow cell was used to sequence each immunoSEQ 96-well plate. In the authors' own workflow: Because the immunoSEQ output included only junctional sequences and no quality scores, the filtering could not be the same as the filtering used for full-length reads. To assign V/J genes and CDR3, sequences were annotated using PyIR, a Python wrapper for IgBLAST v1.9, with IMGT germline references. Any read was removed if the V/J assignment was weak (E-value above 1e-6), the CDR3 was missing, or the read contained stop codons, out-of-frame junctions, or ambiguous translated residues. V3J clonotypes were defined as sequences sharing the same inferred V gene, J gene, and CDR3 amino acid sequence. To compute the percentage overlap between repertoires, the number of shared unique clonotypes was divided by the size of the smaller repertoire. RTK rarefaction, the Chao1 estimator, and Recon v2.1 estimates of unobserved clonotypes were used to assess repertoire richness. Generation probabilities for all TCRbeta clonotypes obtained by the gDNA method from a few donors were computed using OLGA. The clones in this table, taken by TCRdb from immuneACCESS, are in-frame only. Not every clone is retained; where verified, under half of the shortfall comes from an unresolved V gene, and the cause of the rest is unknown. The DNA gave D and trimming, while V, J and clone size come from that table. In all, the sample holds more than 550,000 clones, and roughly two thirds of those were seen once. The ten top clones hold 1.8% of the sample.

Material for sequencing was memory CD4+ T cells sorted from blood. The cell subset or site label, as the study defines it: CD45RA-negative fraction. The receptor's source is a woman aged 25 to 39 in good health. The rearranged chain carries TRBV7-9 and TRBJ1-1, with 10 bases matching TRBD1. The DNA is TGTGCCAGCAGCAGGGGGACAGGGGAAGGGACTGAAGCTTTCTTT. This gives the protein CASSRGTGEGTEAFF.